This passage covers 32 T cell receptor beta chains from one sample sequenced in a study of T cell changes during pregnancy in multiple sclerosis. Assay used: immunoSEQ multiplex PCR; TCRdb lists only in-frame clones, some missing. The sample includes about 68,000 clones, less than 95% of them seen just once. Sequencing was performed on peripheral blood, taken in the second trimester of pregnancy. The receptors here all came from a female donor with multiple sclerosis, enrolled in a pregnancy study.

The genes are TRBV7-8 and TRBJ2-3; 11 nucleotides line up with TRBD2. The length of the CDR3 is 16 residues. Germline CDR1 SGHVS, CDR2 FQNEAQ. The J segment lost 1 base and the V segment lost 5 bases, leaving 5 bases of the junction unmatched. The CDR3 spells CASSTLAGGRTDTQYF. The CDR3 region has the DNA TGTGCCAGCAGCACCCTAGCGGGGGGCCGCACAGATACGCAGTATTTT.

This CDR3 reads CASSVAGGVEQFF. The CDR3 DNA follows: TGTGCCAGCAGCGTAGCTGGGGGCGTAGAGCAGTTCTTC. This sequence joins TRBV9 and TRBJ2-1, with D possibly matching TRBD1 (6 bases). Trimming shortened V by 0 bases and J by 10 bases, and 11 bases separated the two germline ends. Germline V CDR1 and CDR2: SGDLS, YYNGEE. The CDR3 has 13 amino acids.

V usage is TRBV6-6 and J usage is TRBJ1-4, with D perhaps matching TRBD1 (5 bases). V was trimmed by 5 bases and J by 7 bases, leaving 14 bases between them. CDR1 is MNHNY and CDR2 is SVGAGI in the germline V gene (reference sequence). This CDR3 comprises 14 residues. The DNA of the CDR3 is TGTGCCAGCAGTGCAAGACAGACCTCTGAAAAACTGTTTTTT. Translation gives CASSARQTSEKLFF.

This chain joins TRBV5-1 and TRBJ1-6; weak D call: TRBD1 (5 bases). Germline values: CDR1 SGHRS, CDR2 YFSETQ. V was cut by 0 bases and J by 10 bases, with 11 bases left in between. CDR3 length: 14 residues. The CDR3 nucleotides read TGCGCCAGCAGCTTGGTTGGCAGGGAATCACCCCTCCACTTT. Its translation is CASSLVGRESPLHF.

The chain links TRBV21-1 to TRBJ1-1; the D call in the table, TRBD1, was not verified against the DNA. TRBV21-1 is tagged as a pseudogene. This CDR3 is 14 amino acids long. CDR3 bases: TGTGCCAGCACACGCCAGGGGTGGGACACTGAAGCTTTCTTT. Amino acids: CASTRQGWDTEAFF.

The chain links TRBV19 to TRBJ1-2; 9 bases match TRBD1. V was clipped by 5 bases and J by 4 bases; unmatched bases: 11. This CDR3 is 16 amino acids long. Germline V gene lookup returns CDR1 LNHDA and CDR2 SQIVND (reference sequence). The CDR3 DNA reads TGTGCCAGTAGTGACACCGGGACAGGGATAATCTATGGCTACACCTTC. Its translation: CASSDTGTGIIYGYTF.

The chain links TRBV6-5 to TRBJ2-3; 8 bases fit TRBD2. From germline, CDR1 is MNHEY and CDR2 SVGAGI. Losses at the gene ends were 6 bases for V and 9 bases for J; bases not matched to a gene: 8. The CDR3 loop spans 13 amino acids. The CDR3 DNA is TGTGCCAGCAGGAAGGATGGCGGGGGGACGCAGTATTTT. Its translation: CASRKDGGGTQYF.

CDR3 region: CASSALAGDPSYNEQFF. Here the CDR3 DNA reads TGTGCCAGCAGCGCCCTAGCGGGGGACCCCTCCTACAATGAGCAGTTCTTC. The V call is TRBV7-3, the J call TRBJ2-1; TRBD2 aligns across 10 bases. V gave up 5 bases and J gave up 0 bases; unmatched junction bases: 7. Germline CDR1 is SGHTA and CDR2 is FQGTGA. CDR3 length: 17 amino acids.

The rearrangement joins TRBV4-3 to TRBJ2-3; 10 bases are a match to TRBD2. This CDR3 is 15 amino acids long. Germline CDR1 reads LGHNA; CDR2 reads YSLEER. V shed 3 bases and J 2 bases; nucleotides not matched to a gene: 2. DNA for the CDR3: TGCGCCAGCAGCCAGAGCGGGGGGGCCACAGATACGCAGTATTTT. Translated, it gives CASSQSGGATDTQYF.

V is TRBV27 and J is TRBJ1-6, with 11 nucleotides matching TRBD1. After removal of 6 bases from V and 14 bases from J, the junction contained 6 bases not matched to a gene. The CDR3 consists of 13 residues. Germline V lookup: CDR1 MNHEY, CDR2 SMNVEV (reference sequence). CDR3 sequence reads: CASRGQGVVALHF. DNA of the CDR3: TGTGCCAGCAGGGGACAGGGGGTAGTGGCCCTCCACTTT.

This rearrangement joins TRBV2 to TRBJ2-7; 7 bases match TRBD1. CDR1 SNHLY and CDR2 FYNNEI come from the germline V gene. V trimming: 6 bases; J trimming: 5 bases; junction bases outside the gene matches: 4. There are 12 residues in the CDR3. CDR3 in DNA: TGTGCCAGCAGGGACAGGCGGAACGAGCAGTACTTC. This sequence encodes CASRDRRNEQYF.

This clone has a handful of counts. The V gene is TRBV7-3, the J gene TRBJ2-1; D might be TRBD1 (6 bases). With 4 bases removed from V and 7 bases from J, the gap between germline ends came to 11 bases. This CDR3 comprises 13 residues. Germline CDR1 and CDR2: SGHTA and FQGTGA. The CDR3 here is CASSSGQSNEQFF. The CDR3 coding sequence is TGTGCCAGCAGCTCTGGACAGTCTAATGAGCAGTTCTTC. The variable domain in full, completed from reference TRBV7-3 and TRBJ2-1, reads GAGVSQTPSNKVTEKGKYVELRCDPISGHTALYWYRQSLGQGPEFLIYFQGTGAADDSGLPNDRFFAVRPEGSVSTLKIQRTERGDSAVYLCASSSGQSNEQFFGPGTRLTVL.

The chain recombines TRBV9 with TRBJ2-3, with D possibly matching TRBD2 (6 bases). V was shortened by 2 bases and J by 1 base, with 11 bases between the two germline ends. Germline-derived CDR1 and CDR2 are SGDLS and YYNGEE. The CDR3 has 15 amino acids. CDR3 DNA sequence: TGTGCCAGCAGCGTCGAGGGCGGGGGCACAGATACGCAGTATTTT. As protein: CASSVEGGGTDTQYF.

The V call is TRBV18, the J call TRBJ1-1; D might be TRBD1 (5 bases). This CDR3 has 15 amino acids. From germline, CDR1 is KGHSH and CDR2 LQKENI. Trimming pared 4 bases from V and 1 base from J, leaving 13 bases between. CDR3 in amino acids: CASSRGLLRNTEAFF. DNA of the CDR3: TGTGCCAGCTCACGGGGCCTCTTGCGGAACACTGAAGCTTTCTTT. Filled out from reference TRBV18 and TRBJ1-1, the complete variable domain reads NAGVMQNPRHLVRRRGQEARLRCSPMKGHSHVYWYRQLPEEGLKFMVYLQKENIIDESGMPKERFSAEFPKEGPSILRIQQVVRGDSAAYFCASSRGLLRNTEAFFGQGTRLTVV.

The chain combines TRBV19 with TRBJ1-6; TRBD1 matches at 9 bases. Germline V gives CDR1 LNHDA, CDR2 SQIVND (reference sequence). CDR3 length equals 14 residues. The junction had 4 bases not matched to a gene; V was cut back by 3 bases and J by 10 bases. The CDR3 reads CASSMGTGNSPLHF. As DNA, the CDR3 is TGTGCCAGTAGTATGGGGACAGGGAACTCACCCCTCCACTTT.

The chain employs TRBV7-9 and TRBJ1-4; D not resolved. The CDR3 spans 16 residues. Germline V CDR1 and CDR2: SEHNR, FQNEAQ (reference sequence). The V and J ends lost 5 bases and 3 bases respectively, with 16 bases between them. The DNA of the CDR3 is TGTGCCAGCAGCCAGGACGGACTGCGGCCTAATGAAAAACTGTTTTTT. This sequence encodes CASSQDGLRPNEKLFF. The variable domain in full, completed from reference TRBV7-9 and TRBJ1-4, reads DTGVSQNPRHKITKRGQNVTFRCDPISEHNRLYWYRQTLGQGPEFLTYFQNEAQLEKSRLLSDRFSAERPKGSFSTLEIQRTEQGDSAMYLCASSQDGLRPNEKLFFGSGTQLSVL.

This CDR3 is CASSSYARELTDTQYF. The CDR3 nucleotides are TGTGCCAGCAGCTCCTACGCGCGGGAACTCACAGATACGCAGTATTTT. The gene calls are TRBV7-9 and TRBJ2-3; TRBD2 is a possible D gene (6 bases). CDR3 length: 16 amino acids. Trimming took off 4 bases at V and 2 bases at J, with 16 bases between the two ends. The germline V gene has CDR1 SEHNR and CDR2 FQNEAQ (reference sequence).

This rearrangement joins TRBV30 to TRBJ1-1; D is perhaps TRBD1 (5 bases). CDR3 length: 13 amino acids. CDR1 and CDR2 from the germline V gene are GTSNPN and SVGIG (reference sequence). Trimming shortened V by 3 bases and J by 4 bases, and 12 bases separated the two germline ends. As DNA, the CDR3 is TGTGCCTGGAGCGACTCTGGGGCCACTGAAGCTTTCTTT. This gives the protein CAWSDSGATEAFF.

The chain links TRBV6-6 to TRBJ2-4; TRBD1 agrees at 8 bases. CDR3 length equals 14 residues. Trimming removed 5 bases from V and 6 bases from J; junction bases left unmatched: 6. Looked up from germline, CDR1 is MNHNY and CDR2 is SVGAGI (reference sequence). CDR3 amino acids: CASSETGTGNIQYF. CDR3 DNA: TGTGCCAGCAGTGAGACCGGGACAGGAAACATTCAGTACTTC.

The chain uses TRBV7-3 and TRBJ2-1; 7 bases map to TRBD2. Germline CDR1 and CDR2: SGHTA and FQGTGA. The CDR3 loop spans 13 amino acids. V shed 0 bases and J 14 bases; nucleotides not matched to a gene: 7. In DNA form, the CDR3 reads TGTGCCAGCAGCTTAACAGCGGGGAAGTTGGAGTTCTTC. Amino acids: CASSLTAGKLEFF. The full variable domain, rest sourced from reference TRBV7-3 and TRBJ2-1, is GAGVSQTPSNKVTEKGKYVELRCDPISGHTALYWYRQSLGQGPEFLIYFQGTGAADDSGLPNDRFFAVRPEGSVSTLKIQRTERGDSAVYLCASSLTAGKLEFFGPGTRLTVL.

This clone was counted only a few times. V and J are TRBV7-2 and TRBJ2-7; weak D call: TRBD2 (5 bases). This CDR3 is built from 14 residues. Germline assignment: CDR1 SGHTA and CDR2 FQGNSA. V gave up 5 bases and J gave up 1 base, with 12 bases separating them. CDR3 bases: TGTGCCAGCAGCCCAGCGGCAGATTCCTACGAGCAGTACTTC. As protein: CASSPAADSYEQYF.

The V call is TRBV6-1, the J call TRBJ2-2, with D perhaps TRBD1 (5 bases). Trimming pared 5 bases from V and 0 bases from J, leaving 10 bases between. Germline V lookup: CDR1 MNHNS, CDR2 SASEGT. The CDR3 runs 15 residues. CDR3 nucleotide sequence: TGTGCCAGCAGTCCCTGGGGCTCGAACACCGGGGAGCTGTTTTTT. Translating gives CASSPWGSNTGELFF.

V and J are TRBV5-6 and TRBJ2-7, with 7 bases aligning to TRBD1. The V gene end was trimmed by 5 bases and the J gene end by 0 bases; junction bases not matched to a gene: 8. CDR1 and CDR2 (germline): SGHDT, YYEEEE. The CDR3 has 15 amino acids. In nucleotides, the CDR3 is TGTGCCAGCAGACCGACGGGACAGAGCTCCTACGAGCAGTACTTC. Translating gives CASRPTGQSSYEQYF.

The rearrangement joins TRBV5-8 to TRBJ1-3; the D gene is possibly TRBD1 (6 bases). The length of the CDR3 is 13 residues. Trimming took off 3 bases at V and 9 bases at J, with 13 bases between the two ends. Germline loops: CDR1 SGHTS, CDR2 YDEGEE. CDR3: CASSWGLRGTIYF. The CDR3, as DNA: TGTGCCAGCAGCTGGGGGCTTCGTGGCACCATATATTTT.

The genes are TRBV10-3 and TRBJ1-4; 8 bases map to TRBD1. V shed 0 bases, J shed 5 bases, and the junction held 8 bases outside the gene matches. Germline CDR1 is ENHRY and CDR2 is SYGVKD. The CDR3 is made up of 17 amino acids. The CDR3 DNA reads TGTGCCATCAGTGAGTCGACCCGACAGGGGATAAATGAAAAACTGTTTTTT. Translated, it gives CAISESTRQGINEKLFF.

This CDR3 reads CASSIGQGTEAFF. The CDR3 DNA follows: TGTGCCAGTAGTATAGGACAGGGCACTGAAGCTTTCTTT. The genes are TRBV19 and TRBJ1-1, with 7 positions matching TRBD1. Germline-derived CDR1 and CDR2 are LNHDA and SQIVND (reference sequence). The trim removed 1 base at V and 4 bases at J, leaving 0 bases unmatched. The CDR3 length is 13 residues. The full variable domain, completed using reference TRBV19 and TRBJ1-1, is DGGITQSPKYLFRKEGQNVTLSCEQNLNHDAMYWYRQDPGQGLRLIYYSQIVNDFQKGDIAEGYSVSREKKESFPLTVTSAQKNPTAFYLCASSIGQGTEAFFGQGTRLTVV.

V and J are TRBV18 and TRBJ2-2, with D perhaps matching TRBD1 (5 bases). CDR1 KGHSH and CDR2 LQKENI come from the germline V gene. The V end lost 6 bases, the J end lost 7 bases, and 15 bases lay between the germline ends. The CDR3 has 14 amino acids. For the CDR3, the DNA is TGTGCCAGCTCCGGCCTGACAGTAAGCGGGGAGCTGTTTTTT. This translates into CASSGLTVSGELFF.

The table lists this clone with a count of one. J is TRBJ1-5 and V is TRBV4-1; weak D call: TRBD1 (5 bases). Trimming shortened V by 3 bases and J by 4 bases, and 10 bases separated the two germline ends. Germline lookup yields CDR1 MGHRA and CDR2 YSYEKL. The CDR3 has 14 residues. DNA for the CDR3: TGCGCCAGCAGCCATACAGGTGTTAATCAGCCCCAGCATTTT. Protein: CASSHTGVNQPQHF.

The genes are TRBV9 and TRBJ2-5; 15 nucleotides match TRBD2. V shed 0 bases, J shed 1 base, and the junction held 1 base outside the gene matches. This CDR3 is 17 amino acids long. The V gene's germline CDR1 is SGDLS and CDR2 YYNGEE. The CDR3 bases are TGTGCCAGCAGCGTAGGGGGACTAGCGGGGGGCCAAGAGACCCAGTACTTC. Its protein product is CASSVGGLAGGQETQYF.

The chain carries TRBV7-3 and TRBJ2-6, with D tentatively TRBD2 (5 bases). The germline V gene encodes CDR1 SGHTA and CDR2 FQGTGA. The CDR3 is 15 residues long. Trimming removed 2 bases at V and 7 bases at J, with 12 bases between. The CDR3 nucleotides are TGTGCCAGCAGCTTATTGCCGGGATCAGCCAACGTCCTGACTTTC. It translates to CASSLLPGSANVLTF.

The rearrangement joins TRBV7-2 to TRBJ1-6; TRBD1 agrees at 10 bases. The CDR3 contains 14 residues. Germline V lookup: CDR1 SGHTA, CDR2 FQGNSA. With V trimmed by 4 bases and J by 8 bases, 2 bases remained unmatched. The DNA for the CDR3 is TGTGCCAGCAGCTCCGGACAGGGGGATTCACCCCTCCACTTT. It encodes CASSSGQGDSPLHF.

The chain links TRBV7-2 to TRBJ2-5; 10 bases are a match to TRBD1. Germline V gene data show CDR1 as SGHTA and CDR2 as FQGNSA. The CDR3 runs to 15 residues. Germline trimming cut 4 bases from V and 3 bases from J; bases unmatched to any gene: 5. The CDR3 DNA is TGTGCCAGCAGCTATACCGGGACAGGGGAAGAGACCCAGTACTTC. Its translation is CASSYTGTGEETQYF.